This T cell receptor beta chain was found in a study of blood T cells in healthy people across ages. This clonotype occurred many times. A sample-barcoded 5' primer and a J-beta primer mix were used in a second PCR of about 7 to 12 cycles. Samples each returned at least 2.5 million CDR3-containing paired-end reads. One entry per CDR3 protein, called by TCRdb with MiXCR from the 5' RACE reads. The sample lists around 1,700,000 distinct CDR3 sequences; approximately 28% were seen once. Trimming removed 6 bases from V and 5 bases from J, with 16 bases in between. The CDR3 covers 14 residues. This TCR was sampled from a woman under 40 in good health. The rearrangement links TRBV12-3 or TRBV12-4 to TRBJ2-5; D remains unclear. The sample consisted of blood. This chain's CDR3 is CASSLTALGETQYF. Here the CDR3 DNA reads TGTGCCAGCAGCCTGACGGCCCTGGGGGAGACCCAGTACTTC.